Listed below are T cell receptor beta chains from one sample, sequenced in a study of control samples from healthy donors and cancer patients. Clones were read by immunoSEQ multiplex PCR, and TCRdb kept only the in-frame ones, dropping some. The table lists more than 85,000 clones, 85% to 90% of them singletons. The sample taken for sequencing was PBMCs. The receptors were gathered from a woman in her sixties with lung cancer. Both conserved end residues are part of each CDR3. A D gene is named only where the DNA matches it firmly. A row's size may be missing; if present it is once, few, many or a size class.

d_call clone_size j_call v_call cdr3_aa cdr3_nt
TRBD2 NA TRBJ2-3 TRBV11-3 CASSLGAGGQADTQYF TGTGCCAGCAGCTTGGGAGCGGGAGGTCAAGCAGATACGCAGTATTTT
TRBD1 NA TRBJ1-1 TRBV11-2 CASTLDRLNTEAFF TGTGCCAGCACCTTGGACAGGTTGAACACTGAAGCTTTCTTT
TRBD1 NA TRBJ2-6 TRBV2 CASRQGQGANVLTF TGTGCCAGCAGACAGGGACAGGGGGCCAACGTCCTGACTTTC
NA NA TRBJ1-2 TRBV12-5 CASGLGGVTLGNYGYTF TGTGCTAGTGGTTTGGGAGGGGTGACCTTAGGTAACTATGGCTACACCTTC
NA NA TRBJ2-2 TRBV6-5 CASRGRTVTGELFF TGTGCCAGCAGAGGCAGGACCGTAACCGGGGAGCTGTTTTTT
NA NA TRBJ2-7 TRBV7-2 CASSSGAASSYGQYF TGTGCCAGCAGCTCCGGGGCCGCTTCCTCCTACGGGCAGTACTTC
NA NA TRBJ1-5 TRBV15 CATSTRQTAGQPQHF TGTGCCACCAGCACCAGACAGACGGCGGGACAGCCCCAGCATTTT
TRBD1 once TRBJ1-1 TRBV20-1 CSASEGARDTEAFF TGCAGTGCTAGTGAGGGGGCTCGTGACACTGAAGCTTTCTTT
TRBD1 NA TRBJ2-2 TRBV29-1 CSAKAGTGATGELFF TGCAGCGCCAAAGCCGGGACAGGGGCCACCGGGGAGCTGTTTTTT
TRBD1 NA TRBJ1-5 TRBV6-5 CASSDQTGPDQPQHF TGTGCCAGCAGCGACCAGACAGGGCCAGATCAGCCCCAGCATTTT
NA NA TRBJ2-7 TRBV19 CASSEWTFNEQYF TGTGCCAGTAGCGAGTGGACTTTTAACGAGCAGTACTTC
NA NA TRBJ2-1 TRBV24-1 CATSDLQAAFNNEQFF TGTGCCACCAGTGATTTGCAAGCGGCGTTTAACAATGAGCAGTTCTTC
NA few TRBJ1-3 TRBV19 CASTDRNNPISGNTIYF TGTGCCAGCACCGACCGGAACAACCCCATCTCTGGAAACACCATATATTTT
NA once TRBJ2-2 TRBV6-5 CASSYWSLNTGELFF TGTGCCAGCAGTTACTGGTCCCTGAACACCGGGGAGCTGTTTTTT
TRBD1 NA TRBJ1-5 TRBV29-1 CSVGQGNQPQHF TGCAGCGTCGGACAGGGCAATCAGCCCCAGCATTTT
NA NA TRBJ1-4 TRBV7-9 CASSLSAATNEKLFF TGTGCCAGCAGCTTAAGCGCTGCAACTAATGAAAAACTGTTTTTT
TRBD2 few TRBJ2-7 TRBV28 CASTRGLAGYEQYF TGTGCCAGCACCCGTGGACTAGCGGGATACGAGCAGTACTTC
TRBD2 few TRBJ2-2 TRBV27 CASSPSGRAGTGELFF TGTGCCAGCAGTCCTAGCGGGAGGGCCGGAACCGGGGAGCTGTTTTTT
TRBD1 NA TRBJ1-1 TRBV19 CASSVTGMNTEAFF TGTGCCAGTAGTGTGACAGGGATGAACACTGAAGCTTTCTTT
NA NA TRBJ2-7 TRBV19 CASNTEERSEQYF TGTGCCAGTAACACCGAGGAAAGATCCGAGCAGTACTTC
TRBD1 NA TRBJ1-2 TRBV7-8 CASSLRGGFYGYTF TGTGCCAGCAGCTTGAGAGGGGGCTTCTATGGCTACACCTTC
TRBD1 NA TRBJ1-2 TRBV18 CASSDRQGAGYGYTF TGTGCCAGCTCAGATCGACAGGGGGCCGGGTATGGCTACACCTTC
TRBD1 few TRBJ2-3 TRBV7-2 CASSPRTGGADTQYF TGTGCCAGCAGCCCCCGGACAGGGGGCGCAGATACGCAGTATTTT
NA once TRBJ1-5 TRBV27 CASSLRPPGNQPQHF TGTGCCAGCAGTTTACGGCCACCTGGTAATCAGCCCCAGCATTTT
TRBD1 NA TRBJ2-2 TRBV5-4 CASSQDSDRVIVGELFF TGTGCCAGCAGCCAGGATTCGGACAGGGTGATCGTTGGGGAGCTGTTTTTT
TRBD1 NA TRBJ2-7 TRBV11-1 CASSLGTGRNEQYF TGTGCCAGCAGCTTAGGGACAGGGCGAAACGAGCAGTACTTC
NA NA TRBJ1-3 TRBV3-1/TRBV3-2 CASSHDTVSGNTIYF TGTGCCAGCAGCCATGACACCGTCTCTGGAAACACCATATATTTT
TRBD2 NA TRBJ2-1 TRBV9 CASSVASGTGEQFF TGTGCCAGCAGCGTAGCCAGCGGGACTGGAGAGCAGTTCTTC
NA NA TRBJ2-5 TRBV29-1 CSVVRQALGETQYF TGCAGCGTTGTACGACAGGCGTTGGGGGAGACCCAGTACTTC
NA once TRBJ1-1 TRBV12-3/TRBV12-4 CASSLKGTEAFF TGTGCCAGCAGTTTGAAGGGGACGGAAGCTTTCTTT
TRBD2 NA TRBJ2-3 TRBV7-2 CASSQTSGRPSDTQYF TGTGCCAGCAGCCAAACTAGCGGGAGGCCCTCAGATACGCAGTATTTT
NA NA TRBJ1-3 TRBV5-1 CASSLGTAGNTIYF TGCGCCAGCAGCTTGGGGACAGCCGGAAACACCATATATTTT
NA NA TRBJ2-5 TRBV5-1 CASSLVGLGGETQYF TGCGCCAGCAGCTTGGTAGGGTTAGGAGGAGAGACCCAGTACTTC
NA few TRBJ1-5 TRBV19 CASTVVGVNQPQHF TGTGCCAGTACCGTGGTGGGGGTCAATCAGCCCCAGCATTTT
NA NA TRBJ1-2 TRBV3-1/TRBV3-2 CASSQDEAGLRGYTF TGTGCCAGCAGCCAAGATGAGGCCGGTCTGCGGGGCTACACCTTC
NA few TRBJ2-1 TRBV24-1 CATSDFTGLNEQFF TGTGCCACCAGTGATTTCACAGGGTTGAATGAGCAGTTCTTC
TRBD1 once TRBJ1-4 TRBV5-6 CASSVQGAGNEKLFF TGTGCCAGCAGCGTACAGGGGGCAGGGAATGAAAAACTGTTTTTT
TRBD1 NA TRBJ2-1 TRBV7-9 CASSSGTGGYNEQFF TGTGCCAGCAGTTCCGGGACAGGGGGCTATAATGAGCAGTTCTTC
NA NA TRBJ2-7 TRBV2 CASSKSDWTLTYEQYF TGTGCCAGCAGTAAATCAGATTGGACACTAACTTACGAGCAGTACTTC
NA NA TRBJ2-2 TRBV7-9 CASSLGPDTGELFF TGTGCCAGCAGCTTAGGGCCGGACACCGGGGAGCTGTTTTTT
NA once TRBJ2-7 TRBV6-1 CASSTGPVYEQYF TGTGCCAGCTCCACTGGTCCGGTCTACGAGCAGTACTTC
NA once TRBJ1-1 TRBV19 CASSITGRPSREAFF TGTGCCAGTAGTATTACAGGACGTCCGTCTCGTGAAGCTTTCTTT
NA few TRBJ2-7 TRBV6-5 CASRPRTESHEQYF TGTGCCAGCAGGCCACGGACAGAGTCCCACGAGCAGTACTTC
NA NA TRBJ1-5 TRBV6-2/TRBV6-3 CASSYHRRDFNQPQHF TGTGCCAGCAGTTACCACCGGAGGGATTTCAATCAGCCCCAGCATTTT
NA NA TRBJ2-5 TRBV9 CASSDRGVRGTQYF TGTGCCAGCAGCGACCGAGGAGTAAGGGGGACCCAGTACTTC
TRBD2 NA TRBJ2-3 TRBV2 CASSEISGGPDTQYF TGTGCCAGCAGTGAAATCAGCGGGGGGCCAGATACGCAGTATTTT
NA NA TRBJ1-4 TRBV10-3 CAISESSEKLFF TGTGCCATCAGTGAGTCGTCGGAAAAACTGTTTTTT
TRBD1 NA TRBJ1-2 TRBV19 CASSITRGGQNYGYTF TGTGCCAGTAGTATAACGAGGGGGGGACAGAACTATGGCTACACCTTC
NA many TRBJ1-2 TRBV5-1 CASSLVGVSNYGYTF TGCGCCAGCAGCTTGGTCGGGGTGTCTAACTATGGCTACACCTTC
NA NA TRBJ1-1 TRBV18 CASSPGAPNTEAFF TGTGCCAGCTCACCAGGAGCGCCGAACACTGAAGCTTTCTTT
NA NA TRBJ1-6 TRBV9 CASSVGGYNSPLHF TGTGCCAGCAGCGTAGGGGGCTATAATTCACCCCTCCACTTT
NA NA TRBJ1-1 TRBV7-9 CASCSIVGTEAFF TGTGCCAGCTGTAGTATTGTCGGCACTGAAGCTTTCTTT
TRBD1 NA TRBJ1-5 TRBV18 CASSRGQANQPQHF TGTGCCAGCTCGCGTGGACAGGCCAATCAGCCCCAGCATTTT